This T cell receptor beta chain was captured by sequencing in a study of T cell responses to AZD1222 COVID-19 vaccine. The CDR3 sequence is 17 residues long. V lost 6 bases and J lost 1; bases outside the gene matches: 14. CDR1 and CDR2 from the germline V gene are SGHTA and FQGNSA. The method was immunoSEQ multiplex PCR; TCRdb's version includes in-frame clones alone and lacks a portion of them. The data hold about 140,000 clones, with approximately 92% observed a single time. Sequencing was performed on peripheral blood, taken 28 days after the second AZD1222 dose. V and J are TRBV7-2 and TRBJ1-1, with TRBD1 matching 7 bases. The sequence came from an adult who received the AZD1222 COVID-19 vaccine. The CDR3 protein is CASRERDSHRGNTEAFF. The CDR3 nucleotides are TGTGCCAGCAGGGAACGGGACAGTCACCGGGGGAACACTGAAGCTTTCTTT.